What follows are 8 T cell receptor beta chains derived from one specimen sequenced in a study of cytomegalovirus exposure and HLA in healthy donors. The study ran its PCR with 60 Vbeta and 13 Jbeta primers. Assay: immunoSEQ multiplex PCR; the TCRdb copy retains only in-frame clones and omits some. Altogether around 86,000 clones are present, 70% to 80% being singletons, with the ten largest covering roughly 3.2%. The sample taken for sequencing was PBMCs. These receptors originate from a man in his fifties in good health and CMV-seropositive.

The chain couples TRBV11-3 to TRBJ2-5, with 7 positions matching TRBD2. Germline loops: CDR1 SGHNT, CDR2 YENEEA. The CDR3 has 13 residues. V was pared by 5 bases and J by 4 bases, with 4 bases of the junction left unmatched. The CDR3 coding sequence is TGTGCCAGCAGCCATGGACTAGGAGAGACCCAGTACTTC. Translating gives CASSHGLGETQYF.

This chain links TRBV2 with TRBJ1-4; D ambiguous. The germline gives CDR1 SNHLY, CDR2 FYNNEI. CDR3 length: 13 residues. Trimming took off 6 bases at V and 8 bases at J, with 13 bases between the two ends. The CDR3 DNA is TGTGCCAGCAGGTCGTCCCGAGGGGAAAAACTGTTTTTT. Amino acid sequence: CASRSSRGEKLFF.

V gene TRBV7-2 combines with J gene TRBJ1-1; D remains unclear. V lost 5 bases to trimming and J lost 7 bases, with 8 bases between them. This CDR3 is 11 amino acids long. Germline CDR1 SGHTA, CDR2 FQGNSA. The CDR3 is CASSKLIEAFF. CDR3 nucleotide sequence: TGTGCCAGCAGCAAACTGATTGAAGCTTTCTTT.

The chain joins TRBV11-1 to TRBJ2-3, with 8 bases that match TRBD2. In germline, CDR1 is SGHAT, CDR2 FQDESV (reference sequence). Losses at the gene ends were 5 bases for V and 2 bases for J; bases not matched to a gene: 9. CDR3 length equals 16 residues. The CDR3 DNA follows: TGTGCCAGCAGCACTCAATTAGCGGGACACACAGATACGCAGTATTTT. Its translation: CASSTQLAGHTDTQYF. The whole variable domain, filled in from reference TRBV11-1 and TRBJ2-3, reads EAEVAQSPRYKITEKSQAVAFWCDPISGHATLYWYRQILGQGPELLVQFQDESVVDDSQLPKDRFSAERLKGVDSTLKIQPAELGDSAMYLCASSTQLAGHTDTQYFGPGTRLTVL.

The CDR3 reads CASSVARGAFEQYF. DNA for the CDR3: TGTGCCAGCTCTGTCGCGCGGGGAGCCTTTGAGCAGTACTTC. The chain combines TRBV18 with TRBJ2-7; D is possibly TRBD2 (6 bases). The V gene's germline CDR1 is KGHSH and CDR2 LQKENI. There are 14 residues in the CDR3. The V end was cut by 6 bases, the J end by 7 bases, with 19 bases between. Full variable domain (outside the CDR3, taken from reference TRBV18 and TRBJ2-7): NAGVMQNPRHLVRRRGQEARLRCSPMKGHSHVYWYRQLPEEGLKFMVYLQKENIIDESGMPKERFSAEFPKEGPSILRIQQVVRGDSAAYFCASSVARGAFEQYFGPGTRLTVT.

The chain joins TRBV29-1 to TRBJ1-4, with TRBD1 matching over 8 bases. The trim removed 5 bases at V and 0 bases at J, leaving 2 bases unmatched. The CDR3 is 14 amino acids. Germline lookup yields CDR1 SQVTM and CDR2 ANQGSEA. The CDR3 spells CSVLQGATNEKLFF. CDR3 sequence (DNA): TGCAGCGTTCTACAGGGGGCAACTAATGAAAAACTGTTTTTT.

The rearrangement links TRBV18 to TRBJ2-5; D might be TRBD1 (6 bases). Deletions cut 1 base from V and 4 bases from J, with 7 bases between. Germline CDR1 and CDR2: KGHSH and LQKENI. This CDR3 region has 13 residues. Here the CDR3 reads CASSPRQAETQYF. The CDR3 DNA is TGTGCCAGCTCACCACGACAGGCAGAGACCCAGTACTTC.

The J gene is TRBJ1-2, the V gene TRBV5-6, with a possible D match to TRBD1 (5 bases). The CDR3 covers 14 residues. The germline V gene encodes CDR1 SGHDT and CDR2 YYEEEE. Trimming left V 0 bases short and J 4 bases short, with 10 bases between. The DNA of the CDR3 is TGTGCCAGCAGCTTGGTAGGCGGGACCTATGGCTACACCTTC. This codes for CASSLVGGTYGYTF.